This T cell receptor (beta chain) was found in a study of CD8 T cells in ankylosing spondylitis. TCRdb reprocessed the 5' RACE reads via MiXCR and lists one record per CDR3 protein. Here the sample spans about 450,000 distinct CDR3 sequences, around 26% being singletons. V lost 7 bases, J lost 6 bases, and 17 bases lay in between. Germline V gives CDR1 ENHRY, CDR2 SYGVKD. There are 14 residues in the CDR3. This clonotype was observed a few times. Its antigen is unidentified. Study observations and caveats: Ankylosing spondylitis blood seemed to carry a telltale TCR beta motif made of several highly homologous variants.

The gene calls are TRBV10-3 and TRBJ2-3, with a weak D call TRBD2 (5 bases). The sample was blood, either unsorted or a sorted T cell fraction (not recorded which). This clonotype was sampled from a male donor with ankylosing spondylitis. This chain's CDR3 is CAITGDRRGDTQYF. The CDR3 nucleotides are TGTGCCATCACCGGGGATAGGCGAGGGGATACGCAGTATTTT.